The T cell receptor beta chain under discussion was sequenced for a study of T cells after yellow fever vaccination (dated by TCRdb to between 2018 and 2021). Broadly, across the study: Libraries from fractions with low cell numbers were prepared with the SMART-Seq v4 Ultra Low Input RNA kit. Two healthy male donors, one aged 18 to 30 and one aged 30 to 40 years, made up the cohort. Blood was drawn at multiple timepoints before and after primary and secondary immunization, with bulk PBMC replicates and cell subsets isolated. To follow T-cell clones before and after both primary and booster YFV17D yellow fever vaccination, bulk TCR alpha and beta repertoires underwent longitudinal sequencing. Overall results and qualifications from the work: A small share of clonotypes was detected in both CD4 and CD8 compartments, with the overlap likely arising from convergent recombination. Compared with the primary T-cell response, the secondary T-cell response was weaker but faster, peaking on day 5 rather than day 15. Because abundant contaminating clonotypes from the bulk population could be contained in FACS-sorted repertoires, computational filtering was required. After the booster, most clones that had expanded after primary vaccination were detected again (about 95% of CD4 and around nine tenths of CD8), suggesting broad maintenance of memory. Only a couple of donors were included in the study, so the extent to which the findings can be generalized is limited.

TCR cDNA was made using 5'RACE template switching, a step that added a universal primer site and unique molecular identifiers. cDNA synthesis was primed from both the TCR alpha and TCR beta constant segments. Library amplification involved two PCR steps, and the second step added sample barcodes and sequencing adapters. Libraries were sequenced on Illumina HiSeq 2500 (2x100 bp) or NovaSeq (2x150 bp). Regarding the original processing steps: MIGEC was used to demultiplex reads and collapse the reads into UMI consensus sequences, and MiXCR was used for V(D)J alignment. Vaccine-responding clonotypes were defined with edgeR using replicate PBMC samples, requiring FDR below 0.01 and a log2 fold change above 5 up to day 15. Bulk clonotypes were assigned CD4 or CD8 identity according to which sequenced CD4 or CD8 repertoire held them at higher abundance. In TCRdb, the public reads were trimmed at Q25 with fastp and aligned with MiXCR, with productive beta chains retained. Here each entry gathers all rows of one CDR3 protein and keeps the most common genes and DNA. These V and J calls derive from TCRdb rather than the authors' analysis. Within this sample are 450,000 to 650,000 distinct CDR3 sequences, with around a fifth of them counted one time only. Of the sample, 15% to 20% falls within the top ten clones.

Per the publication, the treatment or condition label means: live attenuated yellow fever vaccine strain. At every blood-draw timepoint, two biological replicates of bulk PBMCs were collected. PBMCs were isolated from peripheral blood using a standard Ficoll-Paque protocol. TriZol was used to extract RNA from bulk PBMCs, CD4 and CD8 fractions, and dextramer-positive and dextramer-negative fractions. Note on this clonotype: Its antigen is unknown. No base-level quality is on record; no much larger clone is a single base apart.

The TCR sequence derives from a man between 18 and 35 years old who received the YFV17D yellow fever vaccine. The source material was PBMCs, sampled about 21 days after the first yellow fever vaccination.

The CDR3 region has the sequence CASTPNRGGAGELFF. The sequenced DNA is TGTGCCAGCACCCCAAACCGCGGAGGGGCCGGGGAGCTGTTTTTT. The chain employs TRBV7-9 and TRBJ2-2, with a tentative D gene TRBD2 over 6 matching bases. The CDR3 covers 15 residues, taking in both the cysteine and the phenylalanine. Here the CDR3 DNA is all that survives: 45 bases in frame from base 1. The germline V gene (reference sequence) supplies CDR1 SEHNR and CDR2 FQNEAQ. Relative to germline, V is 7 bases shorter and J is 6 bases shorter, with 18 bases between their ends.